The 27 T cell receptor beta chains in this list originate from one sample, sequenced in a study of T cell changes during pregnancy in multiple sclerosis. Here immunoSEQ multiplex PCR was the method, and the copy in TCRdb shows in-frame clones only, minus some. The sample lists under 55,000 clones, 85% to 95% seen once, with roughly 0.6% in the top ten. The material sequenced was CD4+ T cells from peripheral blood mononuclear cells, taken after pregnancy. The receptors here all came from a female donor in good health, enrolled as a control in a pregnancy study.

The gene calls are TRBV14 and TRBJ2-3; TRBD1 is a possible D gene (6 bases). The germline CDR1 and CDR2 sequences are SGHDN and FVKESK. Trimming pared 2 bases from V and 4 bases from J, leaving 10 bases between. The CDR3 runs to 14 residues. The CDR3, as DNA: TGTGCCAGCAGCCAAAACAGGGTATCAGATACGCAGTATTTT. This sequence encodes CASSQNRVSDTQYF.

The rearrangement links TRBV2 to TRBJ1-2, with a weak D call TRBD1 (5 bases). Trimming stripped 5 bases from V and 4 bases from J, with 17 bases between. CDR1 is SNHLY, CDR2 FYNNEI, per germline. CDR3 length: 15 residues. The CDR3 loop is CASSIQTAGVYGYTF. The CDR3, as DNA: TGTGCCAGCAGTATCCAGACAGCGGGGGTCTATGGCTACACCTTC.

The chain has TRBV5-1 and TRBJ2-5, with 8 positions matching TRBD2. This CDR3 is built from 16 residues. Germline values: CDR1 SGHRS, CDR2 YFSETQ. V was pared by 0 bases and J by 7 bases, with 11 bases of the junction left unmatched. The CDR3 sequence: CASSLDPAGVIGTQYF. Written as DNA, the CDR3 is TGCGCCAGCAGCTTGGATCCAGCGGGAGTAATAGGGACCCAGTACTTC.

The chain couples TRBV19 to TRBJ1-4; tentative D call: TRBD1 (6 bases). The CDR3 consists of 16 residues. The ends were cut back, 4 bases at V and 0 bases at J, with 12 bases in the middle. Germline loops: CDR1 LNHDA, CDR2 SQIVND (reference sequence). CDR3 region: CASSRTASTTNEKLFF. In nucleotides, the CDR3 is TGTGCCAGTAGTAGGACAGCCTCTACAACTAATGAAAAACTGTTTTTT. The whole variable domain, remainder taken from reference TRBV19 and TRBJ1-4, is DGGITQSPKYLFRKEGQNVTLSCEQNLNHDAMYWYRQDPGQGLRLIYYSQIVNDFQKGDIAEGYSVSREKKESFPLTVTSAQKNPTAFYLCASSRTASTTNEKLFFGSGTQLSVL.

The chain employs TRBV13 and TRBJ2-1; tentatively, D is TRBD2 (6 bases). Looked up from germline, CDR1 is PRHDT and CDR2 is FYEKMQ (reference sequence). There are 15 residues in the CDR3. V gave up 3 bases and J gave up 6 bases, with 15 bases separating them. The CDR3 nucleotides are TGTGCCAGCAGCTTGTTGAATAGCGGAATCAATGAGCAGTTCTTC. This sequence encodes CASSLLNSGINEQFF.

The CDR3 protein is CASSATPGGGGYTF. For the CDR3, the DNA is TGTGCCAGCAGCGCAACCCCAGGGGGTGGCGGCTACACCTTC. The V and J genes are TRBV7-3 and TRBJ1-2; 7 bases agree with TRBD1. The junction had 11 bases not matched to a gene; V was cut back by 5 bases and J by 8 bases. Germline CDR1 SGHTA, CDR2 FQGTGA. The CDR3 runs 14 residues.

The V gene is TRBV2, the J gene TRBJ2-1; weak D call: TRBD2 (5 bases). CDR1 is SNHLY, CDR2 FYNNEI, per germline. V lost 8 bases and J lost 0, with 8 bases in between. This CDR3 comprises 13 residues. This CDR3 is CASRERSYNEQFF. CDR3 DNA: TGTGCCAGCCGGGAACGCTCCTACAATGAGCAGTTCTTC.

The rearrangement links TRBV5-6 to TRBJ1-1, with 7 bases lining up with TRBD1. With V trimmed by 4 bases and J by 9 bases, 6 bases remained unmatched. This CDR3 contains 12 residues. The germline gives CDR1 SGHDT, CDR2 YYEEEE. CDR3 protein: CASSVRQGKAFF. CDR3 sequence (DNA): TGTGCCAGCAGCGTTCGACAGGGCAAAGCTTTCTTT.

The chain couples TRBV5-4 to TRBJ1-2; D is undetermined. The CDR3 covers 14 residues. V lost 6 bases and J 3 bases, leaving 15 bases between the germline ends. Germline CDR1 reads SGHNT; CDR2 reads YYREEE (reference sequence). CDR3 sequence: CASTAGDYDYGYTF. The CDR3 DNA sequence: TGTGCCAGCACGGCCGGGGATTACGACTATGGCTACACCTTC.

The genes are TRBV6-4 and TRBJ2-3; possible D gene TRBD2, 7 bases. V was clipped by 2 bases and J by 2 bases, with 8 bases between them. From germline, CDR1 is MRHNA and CDR2 SNTAGT. The CDR3 has 14 amino acids. This CDR3 reads CASSDGGATDTQYF. For the CDR3, the DNA is TGTGCCAGCAGTGACGGGGGGGCCACAGATACGCAGTATTTT.

The chain recombines TRBV28 with TRBJ2-5; no clear D gene. This CDR3 is built from 12 residues. In germline, CDR1 is MDHEN, CDR2 SYDVKM. Trimming pared 5 bases from V and 5 bases from J, leaving 9 bases between. The CDR3 is CASSAGLETQYF. The CDR3 region has the DNA TGTGCCAGCAGTGCCGGTTTGGAGACCCAGTACTTC.

The chain links TRBV5-4 to TRBJ2-7; possible D gene TRBD2, 6 bases. V shed 4 bases and J shed 0 bases, with 17 bases lying between them. CDR1 is SGHNT and CDR2 is YYREEE in the germline V gene (reference sequence). This CDR3 has 16 amino acids. CDR3 loop: CASSPLVGTGSYEQYF. CDR3 DNA sequence: TGTGCCAGCAGCCCCCTTGTAGGGACTGGCTCCTACGAGCAGTACTTC. Complete variable domain (other parts from reference TRBV5-4 and TRBJ2-7): ETGVTQSPTHLIKTRGQQVTLRCSSQSGHNTVSWYQQALGQGPQFIFQYYREEENGRGNFPPRFSGLQFPNYSSELNVNALELDDSALYLCASSPLVGTGSYEQYFGPGTRLTVT.

V is TRBV6-5 and J is TRBJ1-6; perhaps TRBD1 as D (6 bases). Germline V gives CDR1 MNHEY, CDR2 SVGAGI. CDR3 length: 16 residues. V was clipped by 3 bases and J by 6 bases, with 15 bases between them. CDR3 sequence: CASSYLLGQLNSPLHF. CDR3 bases: TGTGCCAGCAGTTATTTACTCGGACAGCTTAATTCACCCCTCCACTTT.

The rearrangement links TRBV7-2 to TRBJ2-7, with a possible D match to TRBD2 (6 bases). The V end lost 5 bases, the J end lost 0 bases, and 17 bases lay between the germline ends. The germline V gene encodes CDR1 SGHTA and CDR2 FQGNSA. The CDR3 runs to 16 residues. CDR3: CASSEPGLSTSYEQYF. In DNA, the CDR3 is TGTGCCAGCAGCGAACCGGGACTCTCCACCTCCTACGAGCAGTACTTC.

The chain uses TRBV15 and TRBJ2-1; a possible D gene is TRBD2 (6 bases). Trimming pared 3 bases from V and 0 bases from J, leaving 15 bases between. Germline lookup yields CDR1 LNHNV and CDR2 YYDKDF (reference sequence). The CDR3 loop spans 17 amino acids. In nucleotides, the CDR3 is TGTGCCACCAGCAGGCCCCCCCTAGCGAGCTCCTACAATGAGCAGTTCTTC. Translation: CATSRPPLASSYNEQFF.

The V and J genes are TRBV18 and TRBJ1-1; no firm D call. Between the trimmed V and J ends, which lost 8 bases and 4 bases, there was a span of 14 bases. Germline values: CDR1 KGHSH, CDR2 LQKENI. The CDR3 extends over 13 amino acids. The CDR3 coding sequence is TGTGCCAGCGCCCCGCTCAGCGCCACTGAAGCTTTCTTT. As protein: CASAPLSATEAFF.

The rearrangement links TRBV5-1 to TRBJ2-7; 11 bases align to TRBD2. The CDR3 contains 15 residues. The V segment lost 3 bases and the J segment 3 bases; nucleotides outside the gene matches: 5. Germline V gene lookup returns CDR1 SGHRS and CDR2 YFSETQ. CDR3 sequence: CASSSTGTSGYEQYF. The CDR3 DNA follows: TGCGCCAGCAGCTCCACCGGGACTAGCGGCTACGAGCAGTACTTC.

The chain combines TRBV18 with TRBJ1-2; D remains unclear. Trimming stripped 3 bases from V and 5 bases from J, with 25 bases between. Germline V gene sequence: CDR1 KGHSH, CDR2 LQKENI. The CDR3 has 18 amino acids. The CDR3 loop reads CASSPLSKTRLVGYGYTF. The CDR3 nucleotides are TGTGCCAGCTCACCGTTGTCGAAGACTCGCCTCGTAGGATATGGCTACACCTTC.

This chain joins TRBV11-2 and TRBJ2-1; D may be TRBD1 (5 bases). V was shortened by 0 bases and J by 8 bases, with 8 bases between the two germline ends. CDR1 is SGHAT and CDR2 is FQNNGV in the germline V gene. The CDR3 runs to 13 residues. DNA for the CDR3: TGTGCCAGCAGCTTAGATTTAGGGGATGAGCAGTTCTTC. Amino acids: CASSLDLGDEQFF.

This clone was counted a single time. The rearrangement links TRBV19 to TRBJ2-7, with TRBD1 as a possible D gene (5 bases). Per germline, CDR1 LNHDA and CDR2 SQIVND (reference sequence). V lost 4 bases, J lost 4 bases, and 14 bases lay in between. The CDR3 has 14 amino acids. The CDR3 coding sequence is TGTGCCAGTAGTAAAGACAGACAGCTATACGAGCAGTACTTC. This translates into CASSKDRQLYEQYF.

This rearrangement joins TRBV2 to TRBJ1-1; D possibly corresponds to TRBD1 (5 bases). Germline assignment: CDR1 SNHLY and CDR2 FYNNEI. Trimming removed 7 bases at V and 1 base at J, with 10 bases between. CDR3 length: 13 residues. The CDR3 here is CASKSRENTEAFF. The CDR3 DNA follows: TGTGCCAGCAAGTCCAGGGAGAACACTGAAGCTTTCTTT.

There are a few counts of this clone. The rearrangement joins TRBV2 to TRBJ2-7; TRBD2 matches at 7 bases. The CDR3 runs 14 residues. Germline values: CDR1 SNHLY, CDR2 FYNNEI. V gave up 6 bases and J gave up 2 bases; unmatched junction bases: 7. For the CDR3, the DNA is TGTGCCAGCAGCCTCGGGGGGACCGCCTACGAGCAGTACTTC. This translates into CASSLGGTAYEQYF.

The chain recombines TRBV5-6 with TRBJ2-1, with D perhaps TRBD2 (5 bases). Trimming stripped 2 bases from V and 7 bases from J, with 13 bases between. Germline CDR1 and CDR2: SGHDT and YYEEEE. This CDR3 region has 14 residues. CDR3 in amino acids: CASSFDVTGNEQFF. In nucleotides, the CDR3 is TGTGCCAGCAGCTTCGATGTGACGGGAAATGAGCAGTTCTTC.

J is TRBJ2-3 and V is TRBV9, with D maybe TRBD2 (5 bases). Germline assignment: CDR1 SGDLS and CDR2 YYNGEE. This CDR3 is built from 15 residues. V gave up 4 bases and J gave up 2 bases, with 14 bases separating them. The CDR3 loop reads CASSPFAGITDTQYF. The DNA of the CDR3 is TGTGCCAGCAGCCCCTTCGCGGGTATCACAGATACGCAGTATTTT.

There are a few counts of this clone. The chain is built from TRBV10-3 and TRBJ2-2, with 9 bases that match TRBD1. The germline gives CDR1 ENHRY, CDR2 SYGVKD. The CDR3 extends over 16 amino acids. Unmatched junction bases numbered 9, after V lost 5 bases and J lost 5 bases. The CDR3 nucleotides are TGTGCCATCAGTACCGGGACAGGGCTAAATACCGGGGAGCTGTTTTTT. Encoded protein: CAISTGTGLNTGELFF.

This clone has only one observation. The chain employs TRBV6-1 and TRBJ2-3; 10 bases agree with TRBD1. The CDR3 runs 15 residues. Germline loops: CDR1 MNHNS, CDR2 SASEGT. J gave up 6 bases and V 6 bases, and 9 bases lay outside the gene matches. CDR3 bases: TGTGCCAGCAGATCCTCGACAGGGGGCGCGGATACGCAGTATTTT. Translated, it gives CASRSSTGGADTQYF.

This chain connects TRBV4-2 to TRBJ2-5, with D perhaps matching TRBD1 (5 bases). CDR1 is LGHNA, CDR2 YNFKEQ, per germline. Trimming shortened V by 4 bases and J by 5 bases, and 17 bases separated the two germline ends. The CDR3 runs 15 residues. The CDR3 region has the DNA TGTGCCAGCAGCCCAGCTCCGACAGTAGGGGAGACCCAGTACTTC. This sequence encodes CASSPAPTVGETQYF.